The TCR beta chain described here comes from a study of cytomegalovirus exposure and HLA in healthy donors. Whole-study results and caveats: An Asian-associated ancestry cluster reportedly showed fewer N-insertions than the approximately 600-donor mean in a later analysis.

About this clone: Its cognate antigen is unknown.

PCR was performed using 60 Vbeta and 13 Jbeta primers. Libraries were prepared by immunoSEQ multiplex PCR; TCRdb keeps only in-frame clonotypes and omits some of them. Counted here are roughly 150,000 clones, more than 80% occurring once; the ten biggest clones make up about 2.1%. CDR3 length equals 17 residues. Germline V gene lookup returns CDR1 MNHNS and CDR2 SASEGT. Trimming removed 1 base at V and 2 bases at J, with 12 bases between. This sequence joins TRBV6-1 and TRBJ2-6; a possible D gene is TRBD1 (6 bases). The receptor was derived from a woman under 30 in good health and CMV-seronegative. Sequences were obtained from PBMCs. The CDR3 is CASSEVLGAAGANVLTF. CDR3 nucleotide sequence: TGTGCCAGCAGTGAAGTCCTGGGGGCTGCTGGGGCCAACGTCCTGACTTTC.